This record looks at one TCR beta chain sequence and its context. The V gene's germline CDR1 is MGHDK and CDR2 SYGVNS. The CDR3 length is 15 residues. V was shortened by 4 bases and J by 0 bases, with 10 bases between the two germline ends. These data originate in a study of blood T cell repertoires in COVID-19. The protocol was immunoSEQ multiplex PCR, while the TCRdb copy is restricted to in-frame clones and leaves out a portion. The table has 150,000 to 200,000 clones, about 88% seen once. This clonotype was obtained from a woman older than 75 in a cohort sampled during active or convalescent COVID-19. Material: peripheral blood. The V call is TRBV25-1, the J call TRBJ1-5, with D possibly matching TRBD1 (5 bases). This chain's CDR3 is CASSAGDGSNQPQHF. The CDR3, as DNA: TGTGCCAGCAGTGCGGGGGATGGTAGCAATCAGCCCCAGCATTTT.